This TCR beta chain was observed in a study of blood T cells in healthy people across ages. Study conclusions and caveats: Changes in expanded clonotypes were possibly confounded, as the CMV status of donors was unknown.

Trimming stripped 0 bases from V and 1 base from J, with 13 bases between. Germline V CDR1 and CDR2: SGHNT, YYREEE (reference sequence). The CDR3 is made up of 16 amino acids. With a J-beta primer mix and a sample-barcoded 5' primer, a second PCR ran about 6 to 11 cycles. TCRdb recomputed calls from the 5' RACE reads with MiXCR, one row per CDR3 protein. The table has about 1.4 million distinct CDR3 sequences, approximately 59% seen once. Each of the donors had 8 to 10 milliliters of peripheral blood drawn into EDTA-treated Vacutainer tubes. Notes on this clonotype: Antigen unknown.

Sample: blood. The gene calls are TRBV5-4 and TRBJ2-5; D remains ambiguous. The sequence was collected from a man aged 18 to 35 in good health. CDR3 sequence (DNA): TGTGCCAGCAGCTTGGACCGCTACTCGGGCCAAGAGACCCAGTACTTC. This translates into CASSLDRYSGQETQYF.